These 18 T cell receptor beta chains share one sample of origin, sequenced in a study of T-cell memory formation after mild COVID-19. MiXCR was run by TCRdb on the 5' RACE reads, yielding one entry per CDR3 protein. Of some 490,000 distinct CDR3 sequences listed, roughly 20% were seen once; the top ten hold roughly an eighth. The sample comprised PBMCs or a T cell subset sorted from them (not recorded which). Receptors were obtained from an adult woman who had mild COVID-19 (a few samples of this study predate the infection). Cell type and time point are not known.

The chain employs TRBV5-1 and TRBJ1-2; 12 bases match TRBD1. The CDR3 consists of 14 residues. V lost 4 bases to trimming and J lost 8 bases; unmatched junction nucleotides: 6. Germline V gene data show CDR1 as SGHRS and CDR2 as YFSETQ. The CDR3 sequence: CASSPGQGARGYTF. CDR3 in DNA: TGCGCCAGCAGCCCGGGACAGGGGGCGAGAGGCTACACCTTC.

The CDR3 spells CASSPGQTSNQPQHF. For the CDR3, the DNA is TGTGCCAGCTCACCGGGACAGACTAGCAATCAGCCCCAGCATTTT. The gene calls are TRBV18 and TRBJ1-5, with TRBD1 matching over 7 bases. The CDR3 sequence is 15 residues long. Germline trimming cut 3 bases from V and 0 bases from J; bases unmatched to any gene: 2. Germline CDR1 reads KGHSH; CDR2 reads LQKENI.

V gene TRBV6-2 or TRBV6-3 combines with J gene TRBJ2-5; D not resolved. Trimming pared 5 bases from V and 3 bases from J, leaving 13 bases between. This CDR3 comprises 14 residues. In germline, CDR1 is MNHEY, CDR2 SVGEGT. This CDR3 reads CASSRLLGKETQYF. CDR3 sequence (DNA): TGTGCCAGCAGTCGACTTTTAGGGAAAGAGACCCAGTACTTC.

The J gene is TRBJ2-7, the V gene TRBV12-3 or TRBV12-4; D perhaps matches TRBD1 (6 bases). The CDR3 length is 15 residues. V was pared by 9 bases and J by 2 bases, with 20 bases between. This CDR3 is CARSQDSSSAYEQYF. The CDR3 DNA sequence: TGTGCCAGAAGTCAGGACAGCTCAAGCGCCTACGAGCAGTACTTC.

There are a few counts of this clonotype. The rearrangement links TRBV5-1 to TRBJ1-2; D gene uncertain. Germline V gives CDR1 SGHRS, CDR2 YFSETQ. There are 15 residues in the CDR3. The ends were cut back, 4 bases at V and 4 bases at J, with 17 bases in the middle. CDR3 DNA sequence: TGCGCCAGCAGCCCAGTCCCAAGCTCCAGCTATGGCTACACCTTC. As protein: CASSPVPSSSYGYTF.

This clonotype turned up a few times. The CDR3 nucleotides read TGTGCCAGCAGCGTAGCTAGCGGAACAGATACGCAGTATTTT. It codes for CASSVASGTDTQYF. V usage is TRBV9 and J usage is TRBJ2-3; 7 bases are shared with TRBD2. V shed 0 bases and J 3 bases; nucleotides not matched to a gene: 1. The CDR3 spans 14 residues. Germline CDR1 and CDR2: SGDLS and YYNGEE. Variable domain in full (rest from reference TRBV9 and TRBJ2-3): DSGVTQTPKHLITATGQRVTLRCSPRSGDLSVYWYQQSLDQGLQFLIQYYNGEERAKGNILERFSAQQFPDLHSELNLSSLELGDSALYFCASSVASGTDTQYFGPGTRLTVL.

This clonotype was observed a handful of times. The J gene is TRBJ2-5, the V gene TRBV4-2, with D perhaps TRBD1 or TRBD2 (5 bases each). Trimming removed 0 bases at V and 7 bases at J, with 18 bases between. The V gene's germline CDR1 is LGHNA and CDR2 YNFKEQ. The CDR3 loop spans 16 amino acids. The CDR3 spells CASSQDGGGGVGTQYF. CDR3 in DNA: TGTGCCAGCAGCCAAGATGGGGGTGGGGGAGTAGGGACCCAGTACTTC.

The gene calls are TRBV13 and TRBJ1-1, with 7 positions matching TRBD1. CDR3 length: 15 amino acids. CDR1 and CDR2 (germline): PRHDT, FYEKMQ (reference sequence). V shed 1 base and J 1 base; nucleotides not matched to a gene: 3. The CDR3 DNA reads TGTGCCAGCAGCTTAGAAGGGGGCTGGAACACTGAAGCTTTCTTT. Its translation: CASSLEGGWNTEAFF.

V usage is TRBV6-5 and J usage is TRBJ2-3; the D gene is possibly TRBD2 (5 bases). The germline V gene encodes CDR1 MNHEY and CDR2 SVGAGI. The CDR3 is 17 residues long. With 4 bases removed from V and 0 bases from J, the gap between germline ends came to 17 bases. The CDR3, as DNA: TGTGCCAGCAGTTTACACCCCGGGTCGGGGAGCACAGATACGCAGTATTTT. Amino acid sequence: CASSLHPGSGSTDTQYF.

V gene TRBV12-3 or TRBV12-4 combines with J gene TRBJ2-5; D is ambiguous. CDR3 length: 16 residues. With 6 bases removed from V and 1 base from J, the gap between germline ends came to 18 bases. The CDR3 loop is CASSPLGPQAQETQYF. CDR3 sequence (DNA): TGTGCCAGCAGCCCACTTGGACCTCAGGCCCAAGAGACCCAGTACTTC.

This clonotype was found a few times. This chain joins TRBV29-1 and TRBJ1-2; 9 bases fit TRBD1. The CDR3 extends over 13 amino acids. With 7 bases clipped from V and 0 bases from J, the junction kept 3 bases outside the gene matches. CDR1 and CDR2 from the germline V gene are SQVTM and ANQGSEA. CDR3 DNA: TGCAGCGCTGGACAGGGGCCTAACTATGGCTACACCTTC. Its protein product is CSAGQGPNYGYTF.

The sample holds one count of this clonotype. The gene calls are TRBV7-2 and TRBJ1-4; no definite D call. Between the trimmed V and J ends, which lost 3 bases and 5 bases, there was a span of 13 bases. Per the germline V gene, CDR1 is SGHTA and CDR2 is FQGNSA. CDR3 length: 15 amino acids. This CDR3 is CASSFWVPSNEKLFF. Written as DNA, the CDR3 is TGTGCCAGCAGCTTCTGGGTACCGTCAAATGAAAAACTGTTTTTT.

This chain connects TRBV12-3 or TRBV12-4 to TRBJ2-7; the match to TRBD1 covers 7 bases. The ends lost 6 bases at V and 4 bases at J; junction bases unmatched: 9. The CDR3 sequence is 14 residues long. The CDR3 nucleotides read TGTGCCAGCAGGAACCGGGACAGTCTTTACGAGCAGTACTTC. Its translation: CASRNRDSLYEQYF.

The genes are TRBV12-3 or TRBV12-4 and TRBJ2-1, with TRBD2 identical over 13 bases. CDR3 length: 18 amino acids. V dropped 5 bases and J dropped 8; count of bases not matched to a gene: 15. CDR3 sequence reads: CASSPMMRTSGGGYEQFF. The CDR3 DNA reads as TGTGCCAGCAGTCCAATGATGCGGACTAGCGGGGGCGGGTATGAGCAGTTCTTC.

This clonotype was counted only a few times. V usage is TRBV29-1 and J usage is TRBJ2-1, with TRBD1 as a possible D gene (7 bases). The CDR3 is 13 amino acids. Trimming shortened V by 7 bases and J by 4 bases, and 14 bases separated the two germline ends. Germline CDR1 is SQVTM and CDR2 is ANQGSEA. The CDR3 loop is CSGGTATYNEQFF. The CDR3 nucleotides are TGCAGCGGCGGGACAGCGACTTACAATGAGCAGTTCTTC.

The J gene is TRBJ1-5, the V gene TRBV19, with 8 bases matching TRBD1. CDR1 is LNHDA and CDR2 is SQIVND in the germline V gene (reference sequence). The CDR3 has 15 amino acids. The ends lost 3 bases at V and 3 bases at J; junction bases unmatched: 4. In nucleotides, the CDR3 is TGTGCCAGTAGTATGGGACAGGTATCCAATCAGCCCCAGCATTTT. Amino acid sequence: CASSMGQVSNQPQHF.

V gene TRBV2 combines with J gene TRBJ2-5, with a weak D call TRBD1 (6 bases). The CDR3 spans 12 residues. CDR1 is SNHLY, CDR2 FYNNEI, per germline. The V and J ends lost 7 bases and 3 bases respectively, with 9 bases between them. The CDR3 bases are TGTGCCAGCAAGGGACACGAAGAGACCCAGTACTTC. This translates into CASKGHEETQYF.

The sample holds a few counts of this clonotype. The rearrangement uses TRBV12-3 or TRBV12-4 and TRBJ1-1; D call uncertain. V dropped 3 bases and J dropped 1 base, with 15 bases sitting between them. This CDR3 contains 16 residues. The CDR3 spells CASSFGPTLANTEAFF. CDR3 bases: TGTGCCAGCAGTTTTGGACCTACCCTCGCGAACACTGAAGCTTTCTTT.